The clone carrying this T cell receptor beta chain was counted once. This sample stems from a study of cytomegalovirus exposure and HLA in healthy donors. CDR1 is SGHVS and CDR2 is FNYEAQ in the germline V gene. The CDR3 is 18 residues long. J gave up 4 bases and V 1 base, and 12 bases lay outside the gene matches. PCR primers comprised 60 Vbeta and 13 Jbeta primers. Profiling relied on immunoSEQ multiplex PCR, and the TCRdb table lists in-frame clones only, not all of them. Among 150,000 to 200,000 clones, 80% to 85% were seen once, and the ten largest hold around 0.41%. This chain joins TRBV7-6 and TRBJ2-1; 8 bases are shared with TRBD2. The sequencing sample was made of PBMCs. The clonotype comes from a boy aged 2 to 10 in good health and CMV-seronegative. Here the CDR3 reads CASSLDLSAGGSYNEQFF. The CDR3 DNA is TGTGCCAGCAGCTTAGACCTGTCCGCGGGAGGATCTTACAATGAGCAGTTCTTC.